This T cell receptor beta chain is drawn from a study of T cells in women clearing cervical HPV infection. Overall study: Case blood drawn at lesion detection; control blood after infection cleared. HLA type could not be excluded as a confounder.

Each participant carried one incident cervical HPV16 infection only. Assay: immunoSEQ multiplex PCR; the TCRdb copy retains only in-frame clones and omits some. This sample lists about 48,000 clones; its ten largest clones have around 1.5%. The CDR3 is made up of 12 amino acids. Trimming shortened V by 0 bases and J by 6 bases, and 5 bases separated the two germline ends. The germline CDR1 and CDR2 sequences are SGHNT and YYREEE (reference sequence). On this clone: The missing CDR3 end, 3 residues past where the read stops, is filled in from the germline J gene.

The source material was blood buffy coat. This chain connects TRBV5-4 to TRBJ2-3; D possibly corresponds to TRBD1 (5 bases). The sequence derives from a woman between 18 and 69 years old with a cervical HPV16 infection that either progressed to CIN3+ or cleared (not recorded which). Partial CDR3 DNA: TGTGCCAGCAGCTTGGAGGGGGATACG. Translation gives CASSLEGDT. The complete CDR3 sequence is CASSLEGDTQYF.